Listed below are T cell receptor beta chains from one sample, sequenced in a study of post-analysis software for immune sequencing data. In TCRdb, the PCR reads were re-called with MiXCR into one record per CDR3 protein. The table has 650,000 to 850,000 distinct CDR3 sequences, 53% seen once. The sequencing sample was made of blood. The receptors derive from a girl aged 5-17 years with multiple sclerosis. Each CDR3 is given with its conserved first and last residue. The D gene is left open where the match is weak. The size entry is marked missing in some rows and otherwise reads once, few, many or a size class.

cdr3_aa: CASSPLGTGQGSYEQYF
cdr3_nt: TGTGCCAGCTCACCACTTGGCACGGGACAGGGATCATACGAGCAGTACTTC
clone_size: .
j_call: TRBJ2-7
d_call: TRBD1
v_call: TRBV18

cdr3_aa: CASSEYGTVRLNTEAFF
cdr3_nt: TGTGCCAGCAGTGAATATGGGACCGTACGCTTGAACACTGAAGCTTTCTTT
clone_size: .
j_call: TRBJ1-1
d_call: .
v_call: TRBV25-1

cdr3_aa: CSVELAGGPTYNEQFF
cdr3_nt: TGCAGCGTTGAACTAGCGGGGGGGCCTACCTACAATGAGCAGTTCTTC
clone_size: .
j_call: TRBJ2-1
d_call: TRBD2
v_call: TRBV29-1

cdr3_aa: CASSLYGGRAYNEQFF
cdr3_nt: TGTGCCAGCAGCTTATACGGCGGGAGGGCCTACAATGAGCAGTTCTTC
clone_size: .
j_call: TRBJ2-1
d_call: TRBD2
v_call: TRBV7-2

cdr3_aa: CASSPLPRGAFSYEQYF
cdr3_nt: TGTGCCAGCTCACCTTTACCGCGAGGAGCGTTCTCCTACGAGCAGTACTTC
clone_size: .
j_call: TRBJ2-7
d_call: .
v_call: TRBV18

cdr3_aa: CASSPPGLAGGREETQYF
cdr3_nt: TGTGCCAGCAGCCCACCGGGACTAGCGGGGGGGCGAGAAGAGACCCAGTACTTC
clone_size: .
j_call: TRBJ2-5
d_call: TRBD2
v_call: TRBV7-2

cdr3_aa: CASSPTGTRYNEQFF
cdr3_nt: TGCGCCAGCAGTCCCACAGGGACACGGTACAATGAGCAGTTCTTC
clone_size: few
j_call: TRBJ2-1
d_call: .
v_call: TRBV5-1

cdr3_aa: CASSLLDTYEQYF
cdr3_nt: TGTGCCAGCAGTTTGCTTGACACCTACGAGCAGTACTTC
clone_size: .
j_call: TRBJ2-7
d_call: .
v_call: TRBV12-3/TRBV12-4

cdr3_aa: CSASGGPRNTEAFF
cdr3_nt: TGCAGTGCTAGCGGGGGGCCAAGAAACACTGAAGCTTTCTTT
clone_size: .
j_call: TRBJ1-1
d_call: .
v_call: TRBV20-1

cdr3_aa: CSAREGSTGANIQYF
cdr3_nt: TGCAGTGCTAGGGAAGGGTCCACAGGGGCGAACATTCAGTACTTC
clone_size: few
j_call: TRBJ2-4
d_call: TRBD1
v_call: TRBV20-1

cdr3_aa: CASSLGDSPETQYF
cdr3_nt: TGCGCCAGCAGCTTGGGGGACTCCCCGGAGACCCAGTACTTC
clone_size: .
j_call: TRBJ2-5
d_call: .
v_call: TRBV5-1

cdr3_aa: CASTTGGNQETQYF
cdr3_nt: TGCGCCAGCACGACGGGGGGGAACCAAGAGACCCAGTACTTC
clone_size: .
j_call: TRBJ2-5
d_call: TRBD2
v_call: TRBV5-1

cdr3_aa: CASSSETGGYEQYF
cdr3_nt: TGTGCCAGCAGCTCTGAGACAGGGGGCTACGAGCAGTACTTC
clone_size: few
j_call: TRBJ2-7
d_call: TRBD1
v_call: TRBV7-2

cdr3_aa: CASSVTGERYTF
cdr3_nt: TGCGCCAGCAGCGTCACAGGGGAACGGTACACCTTC
clone_size: few
j_call: TRBJ1-2
d_call: TRBD1
v_call: TRBV5-1

cdr3_aa: CASSYSRPPGPQYF
cdr3_nt: TGTGCCAGCAGTTACTCGAGGCCCCCGGGACCCCAGTACTTC
clone_size: .
j_call: TRBJ2-7
d_call: .
v_call: TRBV6-6

cdr3_aa: CASTPQLAGDETQYF
cdr3_nt: TGTGCCAGCACCCCCCAACTAGCGGGAGACGAGACCCAGTACTTC
clone_size: few
j_call: TRBJ2-5
d_call: TRBD2
v_call: TRBV25-1

cdr3_aa: CASSLVLGVPYEQYF
cdr3_nt: TGTGCCAGCAGCTTGGTGTTGGGGGTCCCCTACGAGCAGTACTTC
clone_size: once
j_call: TRBJ2-7
d_call: .
v_call: TRBV5-5

cdr3_aa: CASSVGEAYGYTF
cdr3_nt: TGTGCCAGCAGTGTTGGGGAGGCCTATGGCTACACCTTC
clone_size: .
j_call: TRBJ1-2
d_call: .
v_call: TRBV2

cdr3_aa: CASSPTSTQRSFF
cdr3_nt: TGCGCCAGCAGCCCAACAAGTACTCAGAGGTCTTTCTTT
clone_size: .
j_call: TRBJ1-1
d_call: .
v_call: TRBV5-1

cdr3_aa: CASSQRGTSGYNEQFF
cdr3_nt: TGTGCCAGCAGCCAAAGGGGGACTAGCGGCTACAATGAGCAGTTCTTC
clone_size: .
j_call: TRBJ2-1
d_call: TRBD2
v_call: TRBV14

cdr3_aa: CATRPGQLNTEAFF
cdr3_nt: TGTGCCACCAGACCGGGACAGTTGAACACTGAAGCTTTCTTT
clone_size: few
j_call: TRBJ1-1
d_call: TRBD1
v_call: TRBV15

cdr3_aa: CASSPFGQGVNQPQHF
cdr3_nt: TGTGCCAGCAGCCCCTTCGGGCAGGGGGTTAATCAGCCCCAGCATTTT
clone_size: few
j_call: TRBJ1-5
d_call: TRBD1
v_call: TRBV12-3/TRBV12-4

cdr3_aa: CASSLLSTKGYTF
cdr3_nt: TGTGCCAGCAGTTTATTATCCACTAAAGGCTACACCTTC
clone_size: .
j_call: TRBJ1-2
d_call: .
v_call: TRBV27

cdr3_aa: CASSFDNSGGYTF
cdr3_nt: TGTGCCAGCAGCTTCGACAACTCAGGTGGCTACACCTTC
clone_size: few
j_call: TRBJ1-2
d_call: .
v_call: TRBV7-2